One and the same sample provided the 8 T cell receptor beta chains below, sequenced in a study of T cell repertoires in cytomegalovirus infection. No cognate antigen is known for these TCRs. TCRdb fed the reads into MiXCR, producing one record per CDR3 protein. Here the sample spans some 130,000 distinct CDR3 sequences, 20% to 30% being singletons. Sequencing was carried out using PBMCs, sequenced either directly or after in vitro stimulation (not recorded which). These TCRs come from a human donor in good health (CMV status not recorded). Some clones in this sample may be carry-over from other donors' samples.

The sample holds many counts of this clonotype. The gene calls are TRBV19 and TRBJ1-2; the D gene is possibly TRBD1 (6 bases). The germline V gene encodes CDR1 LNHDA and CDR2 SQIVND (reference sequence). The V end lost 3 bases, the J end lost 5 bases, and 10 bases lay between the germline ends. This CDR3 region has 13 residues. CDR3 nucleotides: TGTGCCAGTAGTATTCTGGACAGATATGGCTACACCTTC. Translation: CASSILDRYGYTF.

CDR3 in DNA: TGTGCCACCCACTATGGGACTCTGAACACTGAAGCTTTCTTT. Protein: CATHYGTLNTEAFF. This chain uses TRBV10-3 with TRBJ1-1; TRBD1 might be the D (5 bases). Trimming shortened V by 10 bases and J by 0 bases, and 15 bases separated the two germline ends. The germline V gene encodes CDR1 ENHRY and CDR2 SYGVKD. The length of the CDR3 is 14 residues.

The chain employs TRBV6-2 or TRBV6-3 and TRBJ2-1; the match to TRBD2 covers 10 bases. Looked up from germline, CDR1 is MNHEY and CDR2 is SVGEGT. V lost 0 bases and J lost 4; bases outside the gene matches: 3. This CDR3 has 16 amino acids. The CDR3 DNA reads TGTGCCAGCAGTTACTCTCCTAGCGGGAGATACAATGAGCAGTTCTTC. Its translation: CASSYSPSGRYNEQFF.

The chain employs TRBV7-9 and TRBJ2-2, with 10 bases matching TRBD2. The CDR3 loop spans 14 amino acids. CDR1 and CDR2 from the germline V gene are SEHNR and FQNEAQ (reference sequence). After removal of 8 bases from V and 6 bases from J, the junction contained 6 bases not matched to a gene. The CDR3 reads CASGAGGLAGELFF. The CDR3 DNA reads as TGTGCCAGCGGAGCGGGAGGGCTCGCCGGGGAGCTGTTTTTT.

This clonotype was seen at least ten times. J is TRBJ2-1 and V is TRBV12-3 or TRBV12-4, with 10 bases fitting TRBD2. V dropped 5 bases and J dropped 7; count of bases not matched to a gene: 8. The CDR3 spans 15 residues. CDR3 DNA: TGTGCCAGCAGTCAGCGGGAGGGCCTGGATAATGAGCAGTTCTTC. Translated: CASSQREGLDNEQFF.

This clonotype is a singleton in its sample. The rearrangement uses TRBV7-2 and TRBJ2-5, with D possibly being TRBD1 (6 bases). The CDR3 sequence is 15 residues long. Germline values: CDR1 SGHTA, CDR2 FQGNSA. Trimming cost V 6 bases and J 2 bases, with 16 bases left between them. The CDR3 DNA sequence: TGTGCCAGCAGTCGACAGGTAGTCACACAAGAGACCCAGTACTTC. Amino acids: CASSRQVVTQETQYF.

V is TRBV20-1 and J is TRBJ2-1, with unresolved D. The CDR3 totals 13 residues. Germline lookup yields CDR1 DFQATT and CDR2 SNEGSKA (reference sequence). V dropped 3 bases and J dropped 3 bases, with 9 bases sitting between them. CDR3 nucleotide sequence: TGCAGTGCTAGGCGGCGGAACTACAATGAGCAGTTCTTC. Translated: CSARRRNYNEQFF.

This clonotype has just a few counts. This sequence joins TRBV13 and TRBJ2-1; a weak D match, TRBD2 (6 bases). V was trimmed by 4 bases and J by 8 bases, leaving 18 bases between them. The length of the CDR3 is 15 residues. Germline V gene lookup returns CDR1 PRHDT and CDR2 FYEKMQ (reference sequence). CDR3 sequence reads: CASSSREAVGDEQFF. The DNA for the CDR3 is TGTGCCAGCAGCTCAAGGGAGGCGGTAGGGGATGAGCAGTTCTTC.